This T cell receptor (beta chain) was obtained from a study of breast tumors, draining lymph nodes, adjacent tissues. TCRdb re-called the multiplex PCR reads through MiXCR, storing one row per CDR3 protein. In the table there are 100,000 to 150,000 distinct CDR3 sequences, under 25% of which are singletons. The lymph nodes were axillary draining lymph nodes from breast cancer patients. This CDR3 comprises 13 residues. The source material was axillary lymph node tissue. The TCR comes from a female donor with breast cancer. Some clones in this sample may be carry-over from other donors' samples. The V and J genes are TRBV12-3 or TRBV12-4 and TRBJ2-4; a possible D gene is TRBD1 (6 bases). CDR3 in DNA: TGTGCTGGGGACACCTTAGCCAAAAACATTCAGTACTTC. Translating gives CAGDTLAKNIQYF.